These 17 T cell receptor beta chains share one sample of origin, sequenced in a study of radiotherapy plus CTLA-4 blockade in lung cancer. Using immunoSEQ multiplex PCR, the repertoire was profiled, and TCRdb retains in-frame clones only, with some absent. The profile covers about 95,000 clones, with approximately 83% appearing a single time and 0.65% to 1% taken by the ten largest. This specimen consisted of peripheral blood, obtained from a patient treated with radiotherapy plus ipilimumab. The receptors were gathered from a human donor with non-small cell lung cancer who had stable disease on radiotherapy plus ipilimumab.

With regard to this clone: The CDR3 does not close with the conserved phenylalanine or tryptophan, likely indicating a read error. The chain employs TRBV5-1 and TRBJ1-6; 9 bases are shared with TRBD1. The CDR3 is 17 amino acids. Germline values: CDR1 SGHRS, CDR2 YFSETQ. Unmatched junction bases numbered 9, after V lost 2 bases and J lost 6 bases. The CDR3 protein is CASSFSGTGLGNSPLHL. The CDR3 bases are TGCGCCAGCAGCTTTTCCGGGACAGGGCTTGGTAATTCACCCCTCCACCTT.

The chain couples TRBV27 to TRBJ2-7; no clear D. Looked up from germline, CDR1 is MNHEY and CDR2 is SMNVEV (reference sequence). The CDR3 consists of 10 residues. The V end lost 7 bases, the J end lost 3 bases, and 4 bases lay between the germline ends. CDR3 amino acids: CASMLYEQYF. The CDR3 DNA reads as TGTGCCAGCATGCTCTACGAGCAGTACTTC.

The rearrangement uses TRBV7-7 and TRBJ2-2; D is uncertain. Germline-derived CDR1 and CDR2 are SSHAT and FNYEAQ (reference sequence). CDR3 length equals 13 residues. V dropped 10 bases and J dropped 1 base, with 10 bases sitting between them. The CDR3 reads CAIQTGNTGELFF. DNA of the CDR3: TGTGCCATCCAGACGGGGAACACCGGGGAGCTGTTTTTT.

The chain combines TRBV2 with TRBJ2-7, with 8 bases identical to TRBD1. Germline V gives CDR1 SNHLY, CDR2 FYNNEI. This CDR3 spans 15 amino acids. Trimming cost V 4 bases and J 2 bases; bases outside gene matches: 7. This CDR3 reads CASSGKDRVAYEQYF. CDR3 nucleotide sequence: TGTGCCAGCAGTGGTAAGGACAGGGTAGCCTACGAGCAGTACTTC.

The rearrangement joins TRBV27 to TRBJ1-1; D is unresolved. V lost 3 bases, J lost 7 bases, and 12 bases lay in between. Germline CDR1 is MNHEY and CDR2 is SMNVEV (reference sequence). This CDR3 is built from 13 residues. The CDR3 bases are TGTGCCAGCAGTTTTCGACCGGGGAATGAAGCTTTCTTT. Its protein product is CASSFRPGNEAFF.

The rearrangement links TRBV2 to TRBJ1-5, with D perhaps TRBD1 (5 bases). V lost 7 bases to trimming and J lost 1 base, with 14 bases between them. Germline assignment: CDR1 SNHLY and CDR2 FYNNEI. This CDR3 comprises 15 residues. Written as DNA, the CDR3 is TGTGCCAGCACCTTGAGAGGGGCAAGCAATCAGCCCCAGCATTTT. This encodes CASTLRGASNQPQHF.

The chain combines TRBV5-1 with TRBJ2-2; 8 bases fit TRBD1. Trimming at V came to 2 bases and at J to 6 bases, leaving 6 bases not matched to a gene. The CDR3 length is 15 residues. Looked up from germline, CDR1 is SGHRS and CDR2 is YFSETQ. The CDR3 nucleotides read TGCGCCAGCAGCTTCGTTACAGGGGGTCCCGGGGAGCTGTTTTTT. It yields the protein CASSFVTGGPGELFF.

This chain connects TRBV7-8 to TRBJ1-5; D not certain. This CDR3 is built from 12 residues. V was pared by 1 base and J by 7 bases, with 5 bases between. Germline-derived CDR1 and CDR2 are SGHVS and FQNEAQ. The CDR3 reads CASSLGGQPQHF. The CDR3 DNA reads TGTGCCAGCAGCTTAGGAGGCCAGCCCCAGCATTTT.

The chain links TRBV11-2 to TRBJ1-2; D uncertain. With 8 bases removed from V and 1 base from J, the gap between germline ends came to 17 bases. The CDR3 extends over 15 amino acids. Germline V gene data show CDR1 as SGHAT and CDR2 as FQNNGV. The CDR3 region is CASRYGLPLNYGYTF. CDR3 nucleotides: TGTGCCAGCCGCTACGGACTTCCCCTTAACTATGGCTACACCTTC.

The chain carries TRBV19 and TRBJ1-2; D uncertain. The V gene's germline CDR1 is LNHDA and CDR2 SQIVND (reference sequence). Trimming pared 7 bases from V and 8 bases from J, leaving 23 bases between. The CDR3 runs 15 residues. The CDR3 region is CASTPNPNWSQGYTF. In nucleotides, the CDR3 is TGTGCCAGTACCCCCAACCCAAACTGGAGTCAGGGCTACACCTTC.

The chain joins TRBV7-3 to TRBJ2-1; TRBD1 aligns across 9 bases. CDR1 is SGHTA, CDR2 FQGTGA, per germline. The J segment lost 1 base and the V segment lost 2 bases, leaving 0 bases of the junction unmatched. The CDR3 covers 15 residues. This chain's CDR3 is CASSLGQGSYNEQFF. The CDR3 nucleotides read TGTGCCAGCAGCTTAGGACAGGGGTCCTACAATGAGCAGTTCTTC.

The chain has TRBV7-9 and TRBJ1-1; D is unclear. The V gene lost 3 bases and the J gene lost 8 bases, with 7 bases spanning the gap. Germline loops: CDR1 SEHNR, CDR2 FQNEAQ (reference sequence). The length of the CDR3 is 11 residues. The CDR3 reads CASSFEWEAFF. CDR3 in DNA: TGTGCCAGCAGCTTTGAGTGGGAAGCTTTCTTT.

This clone occurred a few times. The CDR3 DNA follows: TGTGCCAGCACCTTGGACGGGAGGTACTATGGCTACACCTTC. This translates into CASTLDGRYYGYTF. V is TRBV7-2 and J is TRBJ1-2; no clear D. The CDR3 has 14 residues. Trimming pared 7 bases from V and 3 bases from J, leaving 15 bases between. The germline gives CDR1 SGHTA, CDR2 FQGNSA.

This chain joins TRBV7-9 and TRBJ2-7; 7 bases are shared with TRBD2. CDR3 size: 16 residues. The germline V gene has CDR1 SEHNR and CDR2 FQNEAQ (reference sequence). The V segment lost 4 bases and the J segment 3 bases; nucleotides outside the gene matches: 12. DNA for the CDR3: TGTGCCAGCAGCTCATTTAAGGGTCGGGAGGTCTACGAGCAGTACTTC. Protein: CASSSFKGREVYEQYF.

This chain connects TRBV7-2 to TRBJ1-1; D might be TRBD1 (5 bases). Deletions cut 3 bases from V and 2 bases from J, with 10 bases between. In germline, CDR1 is SGHTA, CDR2 FQGNSA. The CDR3 totals 14 residues. The CDR3 spells CASSFGGFNTEAFF. The CDR3, as DNA: TGTGCCAGCAGCTTTGGGGGATTCAACACTGAAGCTTTCTTT.

The rearrangement uses TRBV27 and TRBJ2-2, with D hard to call. Germline V gene lookup returns CDR1 MNHEY and CDR2 SMNVEV (reference sequence). Trimming left V 3 bases short and J 4 bases short, with 6 bases between. The CDR3 runs to 13 residues. The CDR3 nucleotides are TGTGCCAGCAGTTTCAGCTCCACCGGGGAGCTGTTTTTT. Translation: CASSFSSTGELFF.

The CDR3 sequence: CASSQDPPDPRPRSPLHF. CDR3 DNA sequence: TGCGCCAGCAGCCAAGATCCCCCAGATCCCCGACCCAGGTCACCCCTCCACTTT. The chain links TRBV4-1 to TRBJ1-6; D is ambiguous. V gave up 0 bases and J gave up 10 bases, with 22 bases separating them. The CDR3 is made up of 18 amino acids. Per germline, CDR1 MGHRA and CDR2 YSYEKL.